This T cell receptor beta chain was sequenced for a study of blood T cell repertoires in COVID-19. Across the study: Sites across the United States, Italy and Spain contributed samples from acute and convalescent COVID-19. The cDNA or gDNA used as material had been derived from T cells, B-cell-depleted T cells, or PBMCs.

V gave up 3 bases and J gave up 8 bases, with 13 bases separating them. The CDR3 is 13 residues long. Authors' analysis steps: Estimated nucleated cell counts came from reference gene primer amplification. Here immunoSEQ multiplex PCR was the method, and the copy in TCRdb shows in-frame clones only, minus some. V and J calls plus clone size are reproduced from that table; the DNA served to infer D and trimming. The sample holds 190,000 or so clones; about 88% are singletons and the top ten take under 3%. This clonotype was obtained from a young woman with active or convalescent COVID-19. The V and J genes are TRBV12-3 or TRBV12-4 and TRBJ1-2; D is possibly TRBD1 (5 bases). The specimen was peripheral blood. CDR3 DNA sequence: TGTGCCAGCAGTTTTGGGACCAGCGGGGGCTACACCTTC. Translation gives CASSFGTSGGYTF.